This T cell receptor (beta chain) was sequenced in a study of radiotherapy plus CTLA-4 blockade in lung cancer. V lost 6 bases to trimming and J lost 0 bases, with 12 bases between them. This CDR3 has 15 residues. CDR1 is MDHEN, CDR2 SYDVKM, per germline. Here immunoSEQ multiplex PCR was the method, and the copy in TCRdb shows in-frame clones only, minus some. The sample has around 55,000 clones; 70% to 85% are singletons. The sequencing here drew on peripheral blood, taken from a patient treated with radiotherapy plus ipilimumab. The V gene is TRBV28, the J gene TRBJ1-5; weak D call: TRBD1 (5 bases). The source of this sequence is a human donor with non-small cell lung cancer whose response to radiotherapy plus ipilimumab could not be evaluated. In DNA, the CDR3 is TGTGCCAGCAGGGGGCAGGGATTTAGCAATCAGCCCCAGCATTTT. Amino acid sequence: CASRGQGFSNQPQHF.